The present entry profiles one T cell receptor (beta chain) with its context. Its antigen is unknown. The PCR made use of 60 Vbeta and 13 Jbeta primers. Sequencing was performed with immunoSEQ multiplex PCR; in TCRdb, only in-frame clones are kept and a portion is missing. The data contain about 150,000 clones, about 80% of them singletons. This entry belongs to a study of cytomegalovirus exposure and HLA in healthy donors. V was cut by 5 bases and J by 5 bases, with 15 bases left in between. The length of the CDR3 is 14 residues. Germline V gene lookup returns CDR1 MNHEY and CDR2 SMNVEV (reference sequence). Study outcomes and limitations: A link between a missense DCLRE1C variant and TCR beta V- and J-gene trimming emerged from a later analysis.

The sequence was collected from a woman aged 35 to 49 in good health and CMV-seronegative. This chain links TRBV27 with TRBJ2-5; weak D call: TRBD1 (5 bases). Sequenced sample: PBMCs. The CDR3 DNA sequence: TGTGCCAGCAGTCTTCTCAGGGAATCGGAGACCCAGTACTTC. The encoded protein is CASSLLRESETQYF.